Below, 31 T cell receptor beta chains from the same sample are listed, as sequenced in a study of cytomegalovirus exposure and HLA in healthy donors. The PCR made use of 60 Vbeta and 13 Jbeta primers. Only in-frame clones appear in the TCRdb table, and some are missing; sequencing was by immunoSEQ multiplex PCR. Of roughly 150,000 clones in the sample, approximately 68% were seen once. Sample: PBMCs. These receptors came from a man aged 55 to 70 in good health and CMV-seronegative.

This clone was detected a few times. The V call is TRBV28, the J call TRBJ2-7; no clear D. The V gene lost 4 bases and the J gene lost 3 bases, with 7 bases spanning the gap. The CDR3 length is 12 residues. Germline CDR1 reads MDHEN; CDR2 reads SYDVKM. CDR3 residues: CASSSIYYEQYF. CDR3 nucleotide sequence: TGTGCCAGCAGTTCGATCTACTACGAGCAGTACTTC.

The CDR3, as DNA: TGTGCCAGTAGTGTGGACAGCCCTGGGGAGCAGTACTTC. It is translated as CASSVDSPGEQYF. The chain couples TRBV19 to TRBJ2-7, with D tentatively TRBD1 (6 bases). This CDR3 has 13 residues. Germline CDR1 is LNHDA and CDR2 is SQIVND (reference sequence). With 5 bases removed from V and 7 bases from J, the gap between germline ends came to 15 bases.

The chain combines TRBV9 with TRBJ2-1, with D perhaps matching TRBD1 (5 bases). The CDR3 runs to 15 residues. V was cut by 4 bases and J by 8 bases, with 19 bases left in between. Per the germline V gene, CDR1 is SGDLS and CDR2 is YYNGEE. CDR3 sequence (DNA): TGTGCCAGCAGCTCTGGGCTGTGGGGCCCCGATGAGCAGTTCTTC. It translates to CASSSGLWGPDEQFF.

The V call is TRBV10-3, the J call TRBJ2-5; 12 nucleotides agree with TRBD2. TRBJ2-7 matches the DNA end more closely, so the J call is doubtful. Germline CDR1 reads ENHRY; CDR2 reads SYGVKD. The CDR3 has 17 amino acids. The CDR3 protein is CAISQGGLAGYSYEQYF. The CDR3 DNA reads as TGTGCCATCAGCCAGGGAGGACTAGCGGGATACTCGTACGAGCAGTACTTC.

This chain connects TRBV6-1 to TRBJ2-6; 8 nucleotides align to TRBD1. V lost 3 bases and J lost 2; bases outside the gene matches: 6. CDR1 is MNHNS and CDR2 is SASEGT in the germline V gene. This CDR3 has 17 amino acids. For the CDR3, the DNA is TGTGCCAGCAGTGAGGACAGGGACGACGCTGGGGCCAACGTCCTGACTTTC. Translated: CASSEDRDDAGANVLTF.

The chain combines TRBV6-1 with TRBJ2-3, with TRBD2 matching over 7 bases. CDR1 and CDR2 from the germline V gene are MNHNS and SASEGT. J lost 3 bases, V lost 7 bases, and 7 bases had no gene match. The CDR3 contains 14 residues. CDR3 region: CASNSGTTTDTQYF. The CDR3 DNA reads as TGTGCCAGCAACTCGGGGACTACTACAGATACGCAGTATTTT.

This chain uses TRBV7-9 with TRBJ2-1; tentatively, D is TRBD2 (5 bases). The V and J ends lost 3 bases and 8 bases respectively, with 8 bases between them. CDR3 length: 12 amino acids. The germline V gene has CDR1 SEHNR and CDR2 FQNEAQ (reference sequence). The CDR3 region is CASSLRRDEQFF. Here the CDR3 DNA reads TGTGCCAGCAGCTTGCGGCGGGATGAGCAGTTCTTC. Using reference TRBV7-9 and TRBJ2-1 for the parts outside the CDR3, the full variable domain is DTGVSQNPRHKITKRGQNVTFRCDPISEHNRLYWYRQTLGQGPEFLTYFQNEAQLEKSRLLSDRFSAERPKGSFSTLEIQRTEQGDSAMYLCASSLRRDEQFFGPGTRLTVL.

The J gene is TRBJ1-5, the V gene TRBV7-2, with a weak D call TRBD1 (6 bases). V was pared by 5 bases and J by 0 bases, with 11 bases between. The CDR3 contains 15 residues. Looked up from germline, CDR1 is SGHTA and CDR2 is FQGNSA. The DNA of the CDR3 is TGTGCCAGCAGCCACAACAGGGATAGCAATCAGCCCCAGCATTTT. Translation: CASSHNRDSNQPQHF. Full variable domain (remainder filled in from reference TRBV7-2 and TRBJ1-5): GAGVSQSPSNKVTEKGKDVELRCDPISGHTALYWYRQSLGQGLEFLIYFQGNSAPDKSGLPSDRFSAERTGGSVSTLTIQRTQQEDSAVYLCASSHNRDSNQPQHFGDGTRLSIL.

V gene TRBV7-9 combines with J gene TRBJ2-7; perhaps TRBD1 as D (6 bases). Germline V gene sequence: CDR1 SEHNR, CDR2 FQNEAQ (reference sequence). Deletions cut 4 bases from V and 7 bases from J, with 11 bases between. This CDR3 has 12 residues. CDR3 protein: CASSSGDNEQYF. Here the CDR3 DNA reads TGTGCCAGCAGCTCAGGGGACAATGAGCAGTACTTC.

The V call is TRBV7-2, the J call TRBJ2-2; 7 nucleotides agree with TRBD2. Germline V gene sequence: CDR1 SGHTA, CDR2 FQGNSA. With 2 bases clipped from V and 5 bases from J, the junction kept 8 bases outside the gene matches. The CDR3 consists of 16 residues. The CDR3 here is CASSLLGGSGTGELFF. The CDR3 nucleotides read TGTGCCAGCAGCTTATTGGGAGGGTCAGGGACCGGGGAGCTGTTTTTT. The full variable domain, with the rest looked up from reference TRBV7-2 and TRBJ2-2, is GAGVSQSPSNKVTEKGKDVELRCDPISGHTALYWYRQSLGQGLEFLIYFQGNSAPDKSGLPSDRFSAERTGGSVSTLTIQRTQQEDSAVYLCASSLLGGSGTGELFFGEGSRLTVL.

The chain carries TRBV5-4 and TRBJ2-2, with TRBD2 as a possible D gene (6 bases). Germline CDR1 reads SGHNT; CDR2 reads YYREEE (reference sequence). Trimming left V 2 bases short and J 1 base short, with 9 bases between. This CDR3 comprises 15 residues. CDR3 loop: CASSFWRGNTGELFF. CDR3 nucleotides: TGTGCCAGCAGCTTCTGGCGGGGGAACACCGGGGAGCTGTTTTTT.

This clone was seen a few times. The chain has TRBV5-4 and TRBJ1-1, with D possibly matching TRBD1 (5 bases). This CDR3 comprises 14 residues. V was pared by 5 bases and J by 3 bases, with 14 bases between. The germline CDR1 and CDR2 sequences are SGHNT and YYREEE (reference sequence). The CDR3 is CASRRDYPDTEAFF. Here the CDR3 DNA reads TGTGCCAGCAGACGGGACTATCCGGACACTGAAGCTTTCTTT.

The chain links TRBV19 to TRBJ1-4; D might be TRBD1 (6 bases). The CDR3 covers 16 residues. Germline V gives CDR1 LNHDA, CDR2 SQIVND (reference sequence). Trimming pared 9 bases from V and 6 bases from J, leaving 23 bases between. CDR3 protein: CASKLYPGQVDEKLFF. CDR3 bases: TGTGCCAGCAAACTATACCCGGGACAAGTGGATGAAAAACTGTTTTTT.

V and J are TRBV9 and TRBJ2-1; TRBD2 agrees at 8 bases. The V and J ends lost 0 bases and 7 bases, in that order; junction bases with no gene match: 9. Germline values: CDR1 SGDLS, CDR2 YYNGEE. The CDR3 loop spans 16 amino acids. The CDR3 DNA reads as TGTGCCAGCAGCGTAGTTGCGGGACTAGTAGTTAATGAGCAGTTCTTC. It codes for CASSVVAGLVVNEQFF. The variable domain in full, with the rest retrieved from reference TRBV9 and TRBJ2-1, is DSGVTQTPKHLITATGQRVTLRCSPRSGDLSVYWYQQSLDQGLQFLIQYYNGEERAKGNILERFSAQQFPDLHSELNLSSLELGDSALYFCASSVVAGLVVNEQFFGPGTRLTVL.

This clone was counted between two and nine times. The CDR3 is CASSPRDRALNQPQHF. The CDR3, as DNA: TGTGCCAGCAGCCCACGGGACAGGGCCTTGAATCAGCCCCAGCATTTT. The chain combines TRBV7-2 with TRBJ1-5; 9 bases match TRBD1. Germline V lookup: CDR1 SGHTA, CDR2 FQGNSA. CDR3 size: 16 residues. Trimming took 5 bases from V and 4 from J; bases not matched to a gene: 9.

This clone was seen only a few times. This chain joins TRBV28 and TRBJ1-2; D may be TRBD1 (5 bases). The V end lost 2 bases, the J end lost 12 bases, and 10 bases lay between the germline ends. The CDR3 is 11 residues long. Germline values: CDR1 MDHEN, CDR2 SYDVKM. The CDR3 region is CASSLGWGHTF. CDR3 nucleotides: TGTGCCAGCAGTTTAGGATGGGGCCACACCTTC.

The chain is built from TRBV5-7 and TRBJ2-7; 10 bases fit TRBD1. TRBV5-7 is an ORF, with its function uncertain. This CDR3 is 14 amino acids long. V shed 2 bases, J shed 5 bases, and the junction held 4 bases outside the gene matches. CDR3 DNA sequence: TGTGCCAGCAGCTTTCAGACAGGGGGCCACGAGCAGTACTTC. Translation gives CASSFQTGGHEQYF.

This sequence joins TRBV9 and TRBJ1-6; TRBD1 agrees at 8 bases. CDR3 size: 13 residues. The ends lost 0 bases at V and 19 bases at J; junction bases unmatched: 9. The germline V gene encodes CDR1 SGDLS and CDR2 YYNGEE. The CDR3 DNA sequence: TGTGCCAGCAGCGTAGGAGACAGGGGCTCCTTGCACTTT. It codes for CASSVGDRGSLHF.

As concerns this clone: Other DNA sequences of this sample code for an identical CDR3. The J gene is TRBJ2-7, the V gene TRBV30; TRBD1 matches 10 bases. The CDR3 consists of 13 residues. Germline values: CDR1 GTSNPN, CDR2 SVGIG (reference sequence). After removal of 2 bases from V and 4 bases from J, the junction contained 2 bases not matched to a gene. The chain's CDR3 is CAWSLGQGYEQYF. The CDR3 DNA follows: TGTGCCTGGAGTTTGGGACAGGGGTACGAGCAGTACTTC. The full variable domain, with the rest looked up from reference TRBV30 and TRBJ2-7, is SQTIHQWPATLVQPVGSPLSLECTVEGTSNPNLYWYRQAAGRGLQLLFYSVGIGQISSEVPQNLSASRPQDRQFILSSKKLLLSDSGFYLCAWSLGQGYEQYFGPGTRLTVT.

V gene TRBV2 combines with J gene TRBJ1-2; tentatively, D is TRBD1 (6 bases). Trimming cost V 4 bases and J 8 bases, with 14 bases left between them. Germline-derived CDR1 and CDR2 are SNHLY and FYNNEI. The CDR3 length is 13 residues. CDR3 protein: CASSVMGAGGYTF. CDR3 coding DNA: TGTGCCAGCAGTGTCATGGGGGCTGGAGGCTACACCTTC.

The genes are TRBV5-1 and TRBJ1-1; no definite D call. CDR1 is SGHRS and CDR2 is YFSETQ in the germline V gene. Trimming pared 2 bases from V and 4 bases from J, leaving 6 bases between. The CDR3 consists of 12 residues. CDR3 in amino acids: CASSLTATEAFF. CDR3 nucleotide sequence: TGCGCCAGCAGCTTAACAGCCACTGAAGCTTTCTTT.

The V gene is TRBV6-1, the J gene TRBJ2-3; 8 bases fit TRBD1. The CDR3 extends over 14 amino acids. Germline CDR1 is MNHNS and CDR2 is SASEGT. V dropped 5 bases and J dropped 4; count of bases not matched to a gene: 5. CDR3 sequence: CASSSTGVADTQYF. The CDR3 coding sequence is TGTGCCAGCAGTTCGACAGGGGTGGCAGATACGCAGTATTTT.

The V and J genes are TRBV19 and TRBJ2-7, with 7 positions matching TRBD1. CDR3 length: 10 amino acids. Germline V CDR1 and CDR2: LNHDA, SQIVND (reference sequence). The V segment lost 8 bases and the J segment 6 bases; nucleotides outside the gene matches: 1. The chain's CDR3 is CASGTVEQYF. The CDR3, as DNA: TGTGCCAGTGGGACAGTCGAGCAGTACTTC.

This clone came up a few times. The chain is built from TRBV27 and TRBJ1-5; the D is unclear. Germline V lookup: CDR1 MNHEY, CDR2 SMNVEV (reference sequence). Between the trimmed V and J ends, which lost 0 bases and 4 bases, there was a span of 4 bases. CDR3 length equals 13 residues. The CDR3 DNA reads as TGTGCCAGCAGTTTATCCCAAAATCAGCCCCAGCATTTT. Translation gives CASSLSQNQPQHF.

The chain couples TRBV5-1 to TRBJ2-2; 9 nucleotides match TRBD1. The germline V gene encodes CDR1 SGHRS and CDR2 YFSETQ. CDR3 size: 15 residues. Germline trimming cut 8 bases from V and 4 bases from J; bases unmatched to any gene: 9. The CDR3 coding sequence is TGCGCCAGTAATACAGGGGGCGCGATCACCGGGGAGCTGTTTTTT. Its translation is CASNTGGAITGELFF. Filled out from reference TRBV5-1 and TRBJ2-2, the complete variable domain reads KAGVTQTPRYLIKTRGQQVTLSCSPISGHRSVSWYQQTPGQGLQFLFEYFSETQRNKGNFPGRFSGRQFSNSRSEMNVSTLELGDSALYLCASNTGGAITGELFFGEGSRLTVL.

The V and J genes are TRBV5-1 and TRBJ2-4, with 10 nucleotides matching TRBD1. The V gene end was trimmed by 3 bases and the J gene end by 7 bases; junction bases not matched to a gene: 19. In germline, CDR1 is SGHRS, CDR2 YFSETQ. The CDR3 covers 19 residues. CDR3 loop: CASSSPTTYRDRGRNIQYF. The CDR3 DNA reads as TGCGCCAGCAGCTCCCCGACCACTTACCGGGACAGGGGTCGCAACATTCAGTACTTC.

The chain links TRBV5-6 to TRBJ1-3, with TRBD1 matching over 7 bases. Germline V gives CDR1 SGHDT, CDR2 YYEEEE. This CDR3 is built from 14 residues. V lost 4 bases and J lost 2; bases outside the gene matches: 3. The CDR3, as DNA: TGTGCCAGCAGCCTAGGGACAGCTGGAAACACCATATATTTT. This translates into CASSLGTAGNTIYF. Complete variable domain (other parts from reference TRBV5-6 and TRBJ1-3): DAGVTQSPTHLIKTRGQQVTLRCSPKSGHDTVSWYQQALGQGPQFIFQYYEEEERQRGNFPDRFSGHQFPNYSSELNVNALLLGDSALYLCASSLGTAGNTIYFGEGSWLTVV.

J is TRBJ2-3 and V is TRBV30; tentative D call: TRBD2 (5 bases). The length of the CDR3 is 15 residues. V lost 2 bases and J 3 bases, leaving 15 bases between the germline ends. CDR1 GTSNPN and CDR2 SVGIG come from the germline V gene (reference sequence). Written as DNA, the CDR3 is TGTGCCTGGAGTAGGACCGGACTGCCGACAGATACGCAGTATTTT. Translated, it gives CAWSRTGLPTDTQYF.

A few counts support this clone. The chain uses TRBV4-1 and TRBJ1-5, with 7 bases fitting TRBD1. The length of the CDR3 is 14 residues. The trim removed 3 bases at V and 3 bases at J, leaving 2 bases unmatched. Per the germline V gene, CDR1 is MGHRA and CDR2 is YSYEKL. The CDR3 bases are TGCGCCAGCAGCCAGGGGACAGACAATCAGCCCCAGCATTTT. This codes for CASSQGTDNQPQHF.

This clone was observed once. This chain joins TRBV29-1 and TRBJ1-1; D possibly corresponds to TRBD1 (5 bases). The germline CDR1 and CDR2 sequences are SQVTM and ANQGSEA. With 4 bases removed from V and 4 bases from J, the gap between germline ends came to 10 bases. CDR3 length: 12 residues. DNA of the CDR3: TGCAGCGTTGGGGGGGGGAGCACTGAAGCTTTCTTT. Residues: CSVGGGSTEAFF.

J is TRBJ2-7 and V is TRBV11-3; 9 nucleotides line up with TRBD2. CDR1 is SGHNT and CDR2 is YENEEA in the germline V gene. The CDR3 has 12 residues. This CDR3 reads CASGRMDHEQYF. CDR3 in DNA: TGTGCTAGCGGGAGAATGGACCACGAGCAGTACTTC. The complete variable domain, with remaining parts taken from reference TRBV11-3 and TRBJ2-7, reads EAGVVQSPRYKIIEKKQPVAFWCNPISGHNTLYWYLQNLGQGPELLIRYENEEAVDDSQLPKDRFSAERLKGVDSTLKIQPAELGDSAVYLCASGRMDHEQYFGPGTRLTVT.